These T cell receptor beta chains were read from a single sample in a study of a mutant IDH1 vaccine in newly diagnosed glioma. Only in-frame clones appear in the TCRdb table, and some are missing; sequencing was by immunoSEQ multiplex PCR. The sample carries tens of thousands of clones, approximately 80% recorded once. Antigen specificity for these receptors is unknown. The sequencing used PBMCs, collected from a glioma patient whose treatment included an IDH1 peptide vaccine. Receptors originate from a middle-aged man with glioma. Both conserved end residues are part of each CDR3. The D gene is left open where the match is weak. A row's size may be missing; if present it is once, few, many or a size class.

length	size	V	J	D	DNA	CDR3
13	.	TRBV4-1	TRBJ2-4	.	TGCGCCAGCAGCCAAGCCGTGGGGAACATTCAGTACTTC	CASSQAVGNIQYF
17	.	TRBV7-6	TRBJ2-5	.	TGTGCCAGCAGCTTACCCACGCCGGGAATAGGGGCTGAGACCCAGTACTTC	CASSLPTPGIGAETQYF
15	.	TRBV6-5	TRBJ1-2	TRBD1	TGTGCCAGCAGTTACGGGGGACAGGGGGATCGTGGCTACACCTTC	CASSYGGQGDRGYTF
14	.	TRBV11-2	TRBJ2-7	.	TGTGCCAGCAGCTTAGATGCTACCCCCTACGAGCAGTACTTC	CASSLDATPYEQYF
16	.	TRBV4-3	TRBJ2-7	.	TGCGCCAGCAGCCCCCGAATAGGCCTGGGTTTCTACGAGCAGTACTTC	CASSPRIGLGFYEQYF
14	.	TRBV18	TRBJ2-7	.	TGTGCCAGCTCACTACTTCCTCAGCGATACGAGCAGTACTTC	CASSLLPQRYEQYF
15	.	TRBV6-5	TRBJ1-5	.	TGTGCCAGCAGCCTCCTTCGGGGGGGCAATCAGCCCCAGCATTTT	CASSLLRGGNQPQHF
16	.	TRBV5-6	TRBJ2-7	.	TGTGCCAGCAGCGCAGGCCTATGGGCGAAGACCTACGAGCAGTACTTC	CASSAGLWAKTYEQYF
13	.	TRBV6-1	TRBJ1-2	.	TGTGCCAGCAGTCCCCGGGTTGGAGGGGGCTACACCTTC	CASSPRVGGGYTF
14	.	TRBV19	TRBJ1-5	.	TGTGCCAGTAGCCTTACAGGGAACAATCAGCCCCAGCATTTT	CASSLTGNNQPQHF
18	.	TRBV10-3	TRBJ2-6	.	TGTGCCATCAGTGAGTCGGACGACGCAATCTCTGGGGCCAACGTCCTGACTTTC	CAISESDDAISGANVLTF
18	.	TRBV11-2	TRBJ2-6	.	TGTGCCAGCAGCTCCCGGTGGGTCCCGAGGTCTGGGGCCAACGTCCTGACTTTC	CASSSRWVPRSGANVLTF
14	.	TRBV30	TRBJ2-4	.	TGTGCCTGCGGGGATTATCGGTTGAAAAACATTCAGTACTTC	CACGDYRLKNIQYF
15	.	TRBV5-1	TRBJ1-4	.	TGCGCCAGCAGCCCCATAAACCCTAATAATGAAAAACTGTTTTTT	CASSPINPNNEKLFF
12	once	TRBV6-5	TRBJ2-7	.	TGTGCCAGCAGAAGATTCCCCTACGAGCAGTACTTC	CASRRFPYEQYF
16	.	TRBV19	TRBJ2-1	.	TGTGCCAGTAGTAGTAGCGGAGTAAGCTCCTACAATGAGCAGTTCTTC	CASSSSGVSSYNEQFF
15	few	TRBV9	TRBJ1-2	TRBD1	TGTGCCAGCAGCGCGCGAGACAGGGGGCATGATGGCTACACCTTC	CASSARDRGHDGYTF
16	.	TRBV5-1	TRBJ2-1	TRBD2	TGCGCCAGCAGCTTGTGGCTAGCGGGAAGTGGAAATGAGCAGTTCTTC	CASSLWLAGSGNEQFF
12	.	TRBV6-5	TRBJ2-1	.	TGTGCCAGCAGTTACTCTAAACAGGAGCAGTTCTTC	CASSYSKQEQFF
16	few	TRBV2	TRBJ2-4	TRBD1	TGTGCCAGCAGCCCAAACAGGGGGCTAGCCAAAAACATTCAGTACTTC	CASSPNRGLAKNIQYF
16	once	TRBV2	TRBJ2-1	.	TGTGCCAGCGTCCCTCCTCTCGGGGGGCGCTACAATGAGCAGTTCTTC	CASVPPLGGRYNEQFF
14	.	TRBV10-3	TRBJ2-7	TRBD1	TGTGCCATCAGAGGGACAGGGACCTCTTACGAGCAGTACTTC	CAIRGTGTSYEQYF
18	few	TRBV4-1	TRBJ1-1	.	TGCGCCAGCAGCCAAGAAATGAGGGGCCGAGGGCCGAACACTGAAGCTTTCTTT	CASSQEMRGRGPNTEAFF
16	.	TRBV10-3	TRBJ1-1	TRBD1	TGTGCCATCAGTGAACCCGACAGGGGGCTGAACACTGAAGCTTTCTTT	CAISEPDRGLNTEAFF
18	.	TRBV4-1	TRBJ2-3	TRBD2	TGCGCCAGCAGCCAAGCTCGAGGCGGGAGGAGGGTCACAGATACGCAGTATTTT	CASSQARGGRRVTDTQYF
13	.	TRBV30	TRBJ1-2	.	TGTGCCTGGGCTGCGGACCCCCAATGGGGCTACACCTTC	CAWAADPQWGYTF
14	.	TRBV11-2	TRBJ1-2	.	TGTGCCAGCAGCTCCGTGGCAGGGTGGGAAGGCTACACCTTC	CASSSVAGWEGYTF
14	.	TRBV15	TRBJ2-1	TRBD2	TGTGCCACCAGTTTTGGGGGGGCCTACAATGAGCAGTTCTTC	CATSFGGAYNEQFF
12	.	TRBV28	TRBJ2-3	TRBD2	TGTGCCAGTTCGGACGGCCTAGCGGGGTCGTATTTT	CASSDGLAGSYF